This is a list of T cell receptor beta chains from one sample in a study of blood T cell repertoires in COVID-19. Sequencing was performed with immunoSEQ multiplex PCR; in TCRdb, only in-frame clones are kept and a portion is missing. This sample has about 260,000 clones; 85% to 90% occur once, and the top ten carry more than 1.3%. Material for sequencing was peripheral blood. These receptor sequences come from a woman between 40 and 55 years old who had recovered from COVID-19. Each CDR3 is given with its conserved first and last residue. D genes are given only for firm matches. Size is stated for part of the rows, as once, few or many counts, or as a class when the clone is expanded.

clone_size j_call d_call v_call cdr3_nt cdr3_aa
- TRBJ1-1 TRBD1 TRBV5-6 TGTGCCAGCAGCTTGTCCTACAGGGGGGGCACTGAAGCTTTCTTT CASSLSYRGGTEAFF
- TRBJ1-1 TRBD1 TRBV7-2 TGTGCCAGCAGCTTAGCAGGGACAGGAGTTGAAGCTTTCTTT CASSLAGTGVEAFF
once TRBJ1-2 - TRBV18 TGTGCCAGCTCACCACAGGGGAACTATGGCTACACCTTC CASSPQGNYGYTF
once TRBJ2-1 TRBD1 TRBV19 TGTGCCAGTACTAACCACAGGGGAAAAGGGCGCAATGAGCAGTTCTTC CASTNHRGKGRNEQFF
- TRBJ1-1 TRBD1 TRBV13 TGTGCCAGCAGGGAACAGGGACAGATGAACACTGAAGCTTTCTTT CASREQGQMNTEAFF
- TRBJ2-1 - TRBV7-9 TGTGCCAGCAGCTTGGGAGGCTCCTACAATGAGCAGTTCTTC CASSLGGSYNEQFF
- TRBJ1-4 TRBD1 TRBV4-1 TGCGCCAGCAGCCAAATCGACAGGGGGCTCCTTGCAACTAATGAAAAACTGTTTTTT CASSQIDRGLLATNEKLFF
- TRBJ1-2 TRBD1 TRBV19 TGTGCCAGTACCTGGAGGACAGGGGGCCTCTATGGCTACACCTTC CASTWRTGGLYGYTF
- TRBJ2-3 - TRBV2 TGTGCCAGCAGTTATGTGGAGTTGGGAGATACGCAGTATTTT CASSYVELGDTQYF
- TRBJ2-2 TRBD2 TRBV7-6 TGTGCCAGCAGGATCGGGACTAGCGGGGGGACCCACACCGGGGAGCTGTTTTTT CASRIGTSGGTHTGELFF